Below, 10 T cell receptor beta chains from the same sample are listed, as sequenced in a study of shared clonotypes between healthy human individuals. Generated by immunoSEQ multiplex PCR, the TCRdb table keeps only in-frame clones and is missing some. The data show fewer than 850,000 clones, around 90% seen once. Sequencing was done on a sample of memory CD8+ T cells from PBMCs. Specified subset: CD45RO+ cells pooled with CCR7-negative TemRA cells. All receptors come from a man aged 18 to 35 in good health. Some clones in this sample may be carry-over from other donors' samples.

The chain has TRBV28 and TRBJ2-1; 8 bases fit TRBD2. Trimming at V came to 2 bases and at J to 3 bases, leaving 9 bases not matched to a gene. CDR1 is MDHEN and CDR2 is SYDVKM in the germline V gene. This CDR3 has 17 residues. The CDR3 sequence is CASSLERTSGYYNEQFF. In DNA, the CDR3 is TGTGCCAGCAGTTTAGAGCGTACTAGCGGATACTACAATGAGCAGTTCTTC.

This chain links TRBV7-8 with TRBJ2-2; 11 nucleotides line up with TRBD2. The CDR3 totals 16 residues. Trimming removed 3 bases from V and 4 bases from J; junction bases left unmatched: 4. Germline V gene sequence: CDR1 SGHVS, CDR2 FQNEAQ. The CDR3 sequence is CASSFSGRGGTGELFF. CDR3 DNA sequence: TGTGCCAGCAGCTTTAGCGGGAGGGGAGGCACCGGGGAGCTGTTTTTT.

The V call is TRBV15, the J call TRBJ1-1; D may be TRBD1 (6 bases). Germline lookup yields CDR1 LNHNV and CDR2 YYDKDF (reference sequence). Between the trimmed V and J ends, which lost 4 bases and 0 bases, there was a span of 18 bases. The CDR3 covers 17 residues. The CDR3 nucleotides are TGTGCCACCAGCACCCCCCCAGGGGCTGAAATGAACACTGAAGCTTTCTTT. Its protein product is CATSTPPGAEMNTEAFF.

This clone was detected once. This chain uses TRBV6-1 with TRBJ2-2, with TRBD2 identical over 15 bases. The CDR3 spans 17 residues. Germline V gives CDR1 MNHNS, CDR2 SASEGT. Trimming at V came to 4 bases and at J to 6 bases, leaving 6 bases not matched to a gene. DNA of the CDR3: TGTGCCAGCAGTGGGACTAGCGGGAGGGCCCGGGCCGGGGAGCTGTTTTTT. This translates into CASSGTSGRARAGELFF.

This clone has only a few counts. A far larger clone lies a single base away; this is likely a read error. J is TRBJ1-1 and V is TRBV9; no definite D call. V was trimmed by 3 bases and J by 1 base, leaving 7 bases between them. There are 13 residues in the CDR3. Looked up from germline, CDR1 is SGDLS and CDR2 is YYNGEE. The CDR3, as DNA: TGTGCCAGCAGCGGGATAGAGAACACTGAAGCTTTCTTT. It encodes CASSGIENTEAFF.

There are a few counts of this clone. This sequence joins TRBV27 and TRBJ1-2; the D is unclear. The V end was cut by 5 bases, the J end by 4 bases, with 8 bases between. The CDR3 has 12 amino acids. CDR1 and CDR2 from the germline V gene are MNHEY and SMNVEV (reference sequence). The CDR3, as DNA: TGTGCCAGCAGTCACCCGCTCTATGGCTACACCTTC. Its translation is CASSHPLYGYTF.

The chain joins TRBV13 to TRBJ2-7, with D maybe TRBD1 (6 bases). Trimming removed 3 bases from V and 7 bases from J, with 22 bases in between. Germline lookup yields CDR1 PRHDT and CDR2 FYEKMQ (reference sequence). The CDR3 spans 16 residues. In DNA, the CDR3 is TGTGCCAGCAGCTTGTATGACAGTGGGACCAGGGGAGAGCAGTACTTC. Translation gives CASSLYDSGTRGEQYF.

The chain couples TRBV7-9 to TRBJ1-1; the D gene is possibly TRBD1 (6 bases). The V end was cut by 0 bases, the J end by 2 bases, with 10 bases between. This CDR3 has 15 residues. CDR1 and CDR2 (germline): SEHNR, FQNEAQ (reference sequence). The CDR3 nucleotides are TGTGCCAGCAGCTTAGCCAGGGGAGGCAACACTGAAGCTTTCTTT. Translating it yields CASSLARGGNTEAFF.

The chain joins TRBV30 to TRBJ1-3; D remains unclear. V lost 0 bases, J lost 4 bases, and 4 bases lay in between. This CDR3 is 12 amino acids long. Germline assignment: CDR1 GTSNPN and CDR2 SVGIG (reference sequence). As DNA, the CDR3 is TGTGCCTGGAGTGTACTAGGAAACACCATATATTTT. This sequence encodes CAWSVLGNTIYF.

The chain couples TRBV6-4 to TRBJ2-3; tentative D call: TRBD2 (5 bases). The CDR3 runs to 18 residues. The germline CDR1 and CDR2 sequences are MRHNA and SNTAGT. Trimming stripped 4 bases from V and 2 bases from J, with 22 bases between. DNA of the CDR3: TGTGCCAGCAGTGTAGGACTTAGGGTAAGGCGAGTCACAGATACGCAGTATTTT. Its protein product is CASSVGLRVRRVTDTQYF.